The 4 T cell receptor beta chains below come from one sample, sequenced in a study of control samples from healthy donors and cancer patients. Assay: immunoSEQ multiplex PCR; the TCRdb copy retains only in-frame clones and omits some. The profile shows about 65,000 clones, 90% of them singletons. The sample taken for sequencing was PBMCs. The receptors originated from a woman between 45 and 65 years old with colorectal cancer.

This sequence joins TRBV28 and TRBJ1-4; TRBD1 matches at 7 bases. The CDR3 has 13 residues. The germline V gene has CDR1 MDHEN and CDR2 SYDVKM. Trimming removed 3 bases from V and 8 bases from J; junction bases left unmatched: 3. CDR3 DNA sequence: TGTGCCAGCAGTTTGGGGGACAGAGAAAAACTGTTTTTT. Amino acids: CASSLGDREKLFF.

The chain is built from TRBV5-1 and TRBJ2-5; 7 nucleotides match TRBD2. The ends lost 4 bases at V and 5 bases at J; junction bases unmatched: 8. Germline V lookup: CDR1 SGHRS, CDR2 YFSETQ. CDR3 size: 14 residues. The CDR3 here is CASSPAGPGETQYF. In DNA form, the CDR3 reads TGCGCCAGCAGCCCAGCGGGGCCCGGGGAGACCCAGTACTTC.

This clone appeared a few times. Other nucleotide sequences from this sample produce the same CDR3. The rearrangement links TRBV28 to TRBJ1-3; 7 nucleotides agree with TRBD1. Trimming at V came to 6 bases and at J to 2 bases, leaving 7 bases not matched to a gene. The germline CDR1 and CDR2 sequences are MDHEN and SYDVKM. The CDR3 contains 15 residues. The CDR3 sequence: CASRSDRVPGNTIYF. The CDR3, as DNA: TGTGCCAGCAGATCAGACAGGGTGCCTGGAAACACCATATATTTT.

The V and J genes are TRBV6-5 and TRBJ1-1; 7 nucleotides match TRBD1. Trimming took 6 bases from V and 4 from J; bases not matched to a gene: 5. The CDR3 consists of 13 residues. The V gene's germline CDR1 is MNHEY and CDR2 SVGAGI. The CDR3 coding sequence is TGTGCCAGCAGGTTAACAGGGGTCACTGAAGCTTTCTTT. It codes for CASRLTGVTEAFF.